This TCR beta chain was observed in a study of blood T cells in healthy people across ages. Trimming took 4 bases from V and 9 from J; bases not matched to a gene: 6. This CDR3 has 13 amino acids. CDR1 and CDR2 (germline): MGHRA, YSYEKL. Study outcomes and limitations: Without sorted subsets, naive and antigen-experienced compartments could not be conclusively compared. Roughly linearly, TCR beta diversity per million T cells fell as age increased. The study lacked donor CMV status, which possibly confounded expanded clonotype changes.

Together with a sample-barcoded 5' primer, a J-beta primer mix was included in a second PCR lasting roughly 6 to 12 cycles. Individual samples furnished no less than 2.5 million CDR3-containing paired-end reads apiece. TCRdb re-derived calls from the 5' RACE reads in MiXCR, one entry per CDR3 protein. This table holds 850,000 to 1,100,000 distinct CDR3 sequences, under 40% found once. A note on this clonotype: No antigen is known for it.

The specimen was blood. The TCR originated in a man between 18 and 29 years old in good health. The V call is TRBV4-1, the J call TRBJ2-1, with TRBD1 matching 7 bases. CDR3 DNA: TGCGCCAGCAGCCTAGACAGGGCGGGTGAGCAGTTCTTC. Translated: CASSLDRAGEQFF.